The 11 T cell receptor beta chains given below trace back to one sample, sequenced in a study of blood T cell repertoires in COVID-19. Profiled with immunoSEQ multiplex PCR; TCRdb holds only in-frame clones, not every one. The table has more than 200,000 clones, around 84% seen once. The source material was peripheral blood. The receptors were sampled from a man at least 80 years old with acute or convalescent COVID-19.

CDR3 DNA: TGTGCCAGCAGTCTAGGGGTGGGCTATGGCTACACCTTC. It encodes CASSLGVGYGYTF. The chain combines TRBV28 with TRBJ1-2; possibly TRBD1 for D (5 bases). The CDR3 covers 13 residues. Trimming cost V 5 bases and J 4 bases, with 11 bases left between them. CDR1 is MDHEN, CDR2 SYDVKM, per germline.

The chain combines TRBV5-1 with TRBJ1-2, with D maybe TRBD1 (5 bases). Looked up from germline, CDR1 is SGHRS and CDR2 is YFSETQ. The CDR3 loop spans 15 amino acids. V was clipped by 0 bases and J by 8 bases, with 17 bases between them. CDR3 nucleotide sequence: TGCGCCAGCAGCTTGGAGCGGGGGTTGTCTTCCGGCTACACCTTC. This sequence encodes CASSLERGLSSGYTF.

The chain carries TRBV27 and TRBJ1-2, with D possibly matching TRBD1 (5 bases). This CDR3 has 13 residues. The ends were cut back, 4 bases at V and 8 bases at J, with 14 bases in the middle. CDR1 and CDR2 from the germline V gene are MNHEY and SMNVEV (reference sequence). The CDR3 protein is CASSSGILGGYTF. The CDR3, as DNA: TGTGCCAGCAGTTCAGGGATTTTAGGCGGCTACACCTTC.

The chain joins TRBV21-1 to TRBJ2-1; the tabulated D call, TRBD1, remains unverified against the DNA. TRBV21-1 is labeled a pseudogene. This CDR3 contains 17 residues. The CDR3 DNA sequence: TGTGCTAGCTTGCCAGCAGCAGGGTTAAGGGCCTACAATGAGCAGTTCTTC. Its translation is CASLPAAGLRAYNEQFF.

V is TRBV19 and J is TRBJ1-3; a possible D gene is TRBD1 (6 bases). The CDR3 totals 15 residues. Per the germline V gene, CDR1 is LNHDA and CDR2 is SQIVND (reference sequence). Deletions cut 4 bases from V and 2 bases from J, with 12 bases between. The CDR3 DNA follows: TGTGCCAGTAGTACCCCGGGGGGGCCTGGAAACACCATATATTTT. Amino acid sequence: CASSTPGGPGNTIYF.

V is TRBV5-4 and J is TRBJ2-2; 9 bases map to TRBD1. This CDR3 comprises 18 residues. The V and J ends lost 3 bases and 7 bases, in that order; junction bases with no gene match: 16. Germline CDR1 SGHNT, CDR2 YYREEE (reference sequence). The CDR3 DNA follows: TGTGCCAGCAGCTCTACCGGACAGGGGAGGTCAATGGACGGGGAGCTGTTTTTT. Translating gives CASSSTGQGRSMDGELFF. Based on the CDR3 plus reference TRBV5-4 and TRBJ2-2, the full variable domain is ETGVTQSPTHLIKTRGQQVTLRCSSQSGHNTVSWYQQALGQGPQFIFQYYREEENGRGNFPPRFSGLQFPNYSSELNVNALELDDSALYLCASSSTGQGRSMDGELFFGEGSRLTVL.

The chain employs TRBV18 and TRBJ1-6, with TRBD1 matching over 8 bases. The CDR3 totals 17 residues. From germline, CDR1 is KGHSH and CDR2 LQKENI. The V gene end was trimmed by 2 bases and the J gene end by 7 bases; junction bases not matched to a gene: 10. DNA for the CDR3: TGTGCCAGCTCACCAGCAATACAGGGGGTCGGGAATTCACCCCTCCACTTT. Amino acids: CASSPAIQGVGNSPLHF.

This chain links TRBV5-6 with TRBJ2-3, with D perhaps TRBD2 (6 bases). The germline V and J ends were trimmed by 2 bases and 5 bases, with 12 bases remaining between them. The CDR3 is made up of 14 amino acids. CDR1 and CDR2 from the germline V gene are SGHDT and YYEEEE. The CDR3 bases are TGTGCCAGCAGCTTACTACTGCGGGGAGATACGCAGTATTTT. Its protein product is CASSLLLRGDTQYF.

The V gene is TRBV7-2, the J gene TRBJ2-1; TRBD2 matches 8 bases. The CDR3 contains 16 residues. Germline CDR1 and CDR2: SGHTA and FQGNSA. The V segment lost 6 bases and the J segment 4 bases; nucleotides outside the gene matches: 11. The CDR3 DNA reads TGTGCCAGCAGGAAGCGGGAGAGCGAATATTACAATGAGCAGTTCTTC. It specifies CASRKRESEYYNEQFF.

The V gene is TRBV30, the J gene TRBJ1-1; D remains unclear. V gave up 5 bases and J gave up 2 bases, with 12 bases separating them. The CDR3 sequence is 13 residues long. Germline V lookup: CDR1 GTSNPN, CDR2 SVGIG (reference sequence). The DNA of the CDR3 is TGTGCCTGGGAACCCAATAGTAACACTGAAGCTTTCTTT. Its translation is CAWEPNSNTEAFF.

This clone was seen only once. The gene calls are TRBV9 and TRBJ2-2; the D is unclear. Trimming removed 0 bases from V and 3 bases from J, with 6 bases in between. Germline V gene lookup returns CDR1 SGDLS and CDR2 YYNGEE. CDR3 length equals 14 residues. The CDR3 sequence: CASSVAQYTGELFF. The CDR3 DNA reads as TGTGCCAGCAGCGTAGCCCAGTACACCGGGGAGCTGTTTTTT.